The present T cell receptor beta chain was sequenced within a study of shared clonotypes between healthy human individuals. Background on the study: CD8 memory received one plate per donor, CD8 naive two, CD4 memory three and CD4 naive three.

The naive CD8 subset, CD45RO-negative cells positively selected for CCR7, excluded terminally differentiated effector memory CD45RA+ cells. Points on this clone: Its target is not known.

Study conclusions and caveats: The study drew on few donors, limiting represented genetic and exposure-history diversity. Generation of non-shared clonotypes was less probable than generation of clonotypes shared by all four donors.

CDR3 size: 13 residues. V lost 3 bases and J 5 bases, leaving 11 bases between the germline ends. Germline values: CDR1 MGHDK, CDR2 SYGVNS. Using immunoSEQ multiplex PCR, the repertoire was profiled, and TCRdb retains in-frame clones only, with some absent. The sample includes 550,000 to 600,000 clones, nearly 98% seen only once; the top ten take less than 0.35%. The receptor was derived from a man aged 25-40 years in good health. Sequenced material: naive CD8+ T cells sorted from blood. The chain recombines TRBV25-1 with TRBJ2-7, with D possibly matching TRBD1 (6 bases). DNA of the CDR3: TGTGCCAGCAGTGAGGGGGCGTTCAACGAGCAGTACTTC. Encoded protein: CASSEGAFNEQYF.